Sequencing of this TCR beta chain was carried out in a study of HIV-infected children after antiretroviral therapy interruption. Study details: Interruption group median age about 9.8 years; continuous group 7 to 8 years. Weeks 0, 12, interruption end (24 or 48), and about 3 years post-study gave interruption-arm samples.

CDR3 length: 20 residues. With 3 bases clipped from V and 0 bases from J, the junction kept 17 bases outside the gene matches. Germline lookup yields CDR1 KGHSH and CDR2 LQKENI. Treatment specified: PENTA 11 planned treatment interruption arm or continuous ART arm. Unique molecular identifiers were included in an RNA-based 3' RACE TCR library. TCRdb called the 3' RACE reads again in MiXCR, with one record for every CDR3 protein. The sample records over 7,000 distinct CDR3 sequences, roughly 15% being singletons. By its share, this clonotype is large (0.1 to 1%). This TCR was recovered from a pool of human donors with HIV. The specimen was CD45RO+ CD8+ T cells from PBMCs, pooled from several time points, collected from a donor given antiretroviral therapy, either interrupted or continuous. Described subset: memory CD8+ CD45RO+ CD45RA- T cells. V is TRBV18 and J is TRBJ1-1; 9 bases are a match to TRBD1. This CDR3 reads CASSPRDRVGHMDLNTEAFF. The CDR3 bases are TGTGCCAGCTCACCTCGGGACAGGGTTGGCCATATGGACCTGAACACTGAAGCTTTCTTT. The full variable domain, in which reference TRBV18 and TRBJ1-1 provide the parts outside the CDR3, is NAGVMQNPRHLVRRRGQEARLRCSPMKGHSHVYWYRQLPEEGLKFMVYLQKENIIDESGMPKERFSAEFPKEGPSILRIQQVVRGDSAAYFCASSPRDRVGHMDLNTEAFFGQGTRLTVV.